These 8 T cell receptor beta chains originate from one sample sequenced in a study of glioma-infiltrating T cells (dated by TCRdb to 2015 to 2016). The run used an Illumina MiSeq. TCR alpha and beta CDR3 regions were amplified with the iRepertoire nested amplicon-rescue multiplex PCR (arm-PCR) platform from RNA. TCRdb redid the processing of the public reads, applying fastp at Q25 and MiXCR, and retained in-frame beta chains. Rows with a matching CDR3 protein are joined into one entry that keeps the most common DNA and genes. This sample gives under 150,000 distinct CDR3 sequences in total; around 25% of them show up just once. The biggest ten clones account for 27% of the sample. Specimen: glioma tissue, nonneoplastic brain tissue, or PBMCs (not recorded which). These receptors were obtained from a human donor with low-grade glioma or glioblastoma, undergoing nonglioma brain surgery, or in good health (not recorded which).

The sample holds a few counts of this clonotype. This may be a read error: a much more frequent sequence differs by one nucleotide. This sequence joins TRBV20-1 and TRBJ1-1; tentatively, D is TRBD1 (5 bases). CDR3 length: 12 amino acids. With 5 bases removed from V and 6 bases from J, the gap between germline ends came to 13 bases. Germline CDR1 reads DFQATT; CDR2 reads SNEGSKA (reference sequence). The CDR3 DNA reads TGCAGTGCTGGAGGCCAGGGACCTGAAGCTTTCTTT. Amino acids: CSAGGQGPEAFF.

This clonotype has ten or more counts. The chain joins TRBV6-1 to TRBJ2-7; 10 bases fit TRBD1. Trimming at V came to 4 bases and at J to 3 bases, leaving 6 bases not matched to a gene. This CDR3 has 15 residues. Germline CDR1 MNHNS, CDR2 SASEGT. The CDR3 DNA is TGTGCCAGCAGTGGACCGGGACAGGGGATCTACGAGCAGTACGTC. The encoded protein is CASSGPGQGIYEQYV.

There are a few counts of this clonotype. This chain uses TRBV6-1 with TRBJ1-1; TRBD1 matches 7 bases. V trimming: 9 bases; J trimming: 4 bases; junction bases outside the gene matches: 11. CDR3 length: 14 amino acids. Germline CDR1 and CDR2: MNHNS and SASEGT. The CDR3 here is CARGEKGAGTEAFF. CDR3 nucleotides: TGTGCCAGGGGGGAAAAGGGGGCGGGCACTGAAGCTTTCTTT.

This clonotype was seen more than once but under ten times. V usage is TRBV7-6 and J usage is TRBJ2-5; 13 nucleotides agree with TRBD2. The trim removed 8 bases at V and 5 bases at J, leaving 8 bases unmatched. The CDR3 length is 15 residues. Germline V gene sequence: CDR1 SGHVS, CDR2 FNYEAQ. CDR3 region: CASVTSGGLRETQYF. For the CDR3, the DNA is TGTGCCAGCGTGACTAGCGGGGGGCTGAGGGAGACCCAGTACTTC.

The rearrangement joins TRBV29-1 to TRBJ2-5, with 15 bases aligning to TRBD2. Germline loops: CDR1 SQVTM, CDR2 ANQGSEA. The CDR3 runs to 13 residues. V lost 6 bases to trimming and J lost 12 bases; unmatched junction nucleotides: 8. CDR3 in amino acids: CSVRTSGGESEYF. DNA for the CDR3: TGCAGCGTGCGGACTAGCGGGGGGGAATCTGAGTACTTC.

The V call is TRBV11-2, the J call TRBJ1-5, with TRBD1 identical over 9 bases. Germline V gene lookup returns CDR1 SGHAT and CDR2 FQNNGV. This CDR3 has 15 amino acids. With 1 base clipped from V and 6 bases from J, the junction kept 4 bases outside the gene matches. CDR3: CASSLVGQGVQPQHF. The CDR3 nucleotides read TGTGCCAGCAGCTTAGTGGGACAGGGAGTTCAGCCCCAGCATTTT.

This clonotype was counted only a few times. The chain combines TRBV6-1 with TRBJ2-2, with 9 nucleotides matching TRBD1. The V segment lost 6 bases and the J segment 7 bases; nucleotides outside the gene matches: 9. Germline CDR1 and CDR2: MNHNS and SASEGT. There are 15 residues in the CDR3. The CDR3 sequence is CASSKQGALGGELFF. The CDR3 DNA sequence: TGTGCCAGCAGCAAACAGGGGGCGCTTGGCGGGGAGCTGTTTTTT.

This clonotype was counted a few times. The CDR3 DNA reads as TGCAGTGCGGGGAGCGGGGGGGTTTCCTACAATGAGCAGTTCTTC. Residues: CSAGSGGVSYNEQFF. V and J are TRBV20-1 and TRBJ2-1; 10 nucleotides align to TRBD2. Germline assignment: CDR1 DFQATT and CDR2 SNEGSKA (reference sequence). V trimming: 6 bases; J trimming: 1 base; junction bases outside the gene matches: 6. There are 15 residues in the CDR3.